A few counts support the clone carrying this TCR beta chain. Its antigen is not identified. This sample was included in a study of early T cells in non-severe SARS-CoV-2 infection. Overall study context: The authors sequenced bulk RNA from unsorted whole blood, leaving chains unpaired.

Individual cDNA molecules were tagged with unique molecular identifiers. TCRdb reprocessed the 5' RACE reads via MiXCR and lists one record per CDR3 protein. Among about 33,000 distinct CDR3 sequences listed, around 5% were seen once. In germline, CDR1 is ENHRY, CDR2 SYGVKD. V lost 2 bases, J lost 5 bases, and 12 bases lay in between. This CDR3 has 15 amino acids. Study-wide findings and caveats: VDJdb-based matching was biased toward anti-spike CD8 responses and missed private and CD4 specificities.

The receptor's source is an adult who was a healthcare worker with PCR-confirmed SARS-CoV-2 infection or an uninfected control (not recorded which). The chain uses TRBV10-3 and TRBJ1-4; the D gene is possibly TRBD1 (5 bases). Sequencing was performed on whole blood. This CDR3 is CAISETVRENEKLFF. Written as DNA, the CDR3 is TGTGCCATCAGTGAGACGGTCAGGGAAAATGAAAAACTGTTTTTT.